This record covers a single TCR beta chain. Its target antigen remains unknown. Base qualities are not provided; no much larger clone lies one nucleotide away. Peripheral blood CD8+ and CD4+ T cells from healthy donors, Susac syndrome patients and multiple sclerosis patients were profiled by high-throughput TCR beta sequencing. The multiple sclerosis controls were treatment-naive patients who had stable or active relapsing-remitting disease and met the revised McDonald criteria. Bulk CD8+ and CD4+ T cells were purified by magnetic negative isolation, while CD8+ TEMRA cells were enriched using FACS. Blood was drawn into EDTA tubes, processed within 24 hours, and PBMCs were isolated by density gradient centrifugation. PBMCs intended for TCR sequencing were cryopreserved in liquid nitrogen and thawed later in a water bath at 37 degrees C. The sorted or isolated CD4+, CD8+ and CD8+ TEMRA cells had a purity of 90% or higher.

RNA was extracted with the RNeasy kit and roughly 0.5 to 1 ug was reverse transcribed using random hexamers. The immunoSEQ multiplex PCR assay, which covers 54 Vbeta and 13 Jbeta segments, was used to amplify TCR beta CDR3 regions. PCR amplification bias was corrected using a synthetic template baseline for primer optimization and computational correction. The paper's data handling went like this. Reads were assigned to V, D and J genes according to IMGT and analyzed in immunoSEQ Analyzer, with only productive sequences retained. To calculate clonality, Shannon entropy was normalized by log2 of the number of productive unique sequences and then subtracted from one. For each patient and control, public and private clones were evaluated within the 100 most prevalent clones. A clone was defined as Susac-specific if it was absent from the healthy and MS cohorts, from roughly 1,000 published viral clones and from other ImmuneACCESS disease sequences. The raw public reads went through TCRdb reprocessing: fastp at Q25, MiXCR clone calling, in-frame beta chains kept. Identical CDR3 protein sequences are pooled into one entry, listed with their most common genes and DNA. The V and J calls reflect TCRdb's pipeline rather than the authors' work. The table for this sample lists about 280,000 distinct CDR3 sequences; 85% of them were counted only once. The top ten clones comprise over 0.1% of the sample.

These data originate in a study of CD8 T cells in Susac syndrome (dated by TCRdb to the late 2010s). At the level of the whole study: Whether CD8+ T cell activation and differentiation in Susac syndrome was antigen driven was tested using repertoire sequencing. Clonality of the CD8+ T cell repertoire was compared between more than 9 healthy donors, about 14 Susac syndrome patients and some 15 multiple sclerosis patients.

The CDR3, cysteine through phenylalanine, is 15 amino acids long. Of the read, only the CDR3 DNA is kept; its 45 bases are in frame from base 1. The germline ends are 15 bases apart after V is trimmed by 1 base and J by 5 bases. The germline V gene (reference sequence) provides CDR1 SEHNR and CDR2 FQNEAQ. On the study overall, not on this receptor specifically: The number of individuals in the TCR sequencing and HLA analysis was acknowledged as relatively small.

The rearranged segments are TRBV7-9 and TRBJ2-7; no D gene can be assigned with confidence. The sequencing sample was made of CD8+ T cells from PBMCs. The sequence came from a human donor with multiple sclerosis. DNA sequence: TGTGCCAGCAGCTTAGGGTCGGGTGGGTTGAACGAGCAGTACTTC. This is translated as CASSLGSGGLNEQYF.